The next 18 T cell receptor beta chains were all read from a single sample in a study of blood T cell repertoires in COVID-19. Measured with immunoSEQ multiplex PCR; TCRdb has only the in-frame clones, and not every one. The sample includes about 150,000 clones, roughly 83% seen only once; the top ten take roughly 5.1%. The source material was peripheral blood. Every receptor here comes from a woman aged 65 to 85 with COVID-19, enrolled during active disease.

The chain has TRBV7-2 and TRBJ2-3; D might be TRBD1 (7 bases). Trimming shortened V by 6 bases and J by 3 bases, and 10 bases separated the two germline ends. CDR3 length: 13 amino acids. The germline V gene encodes CDR1 SGHTA and CDR2 FQGNSA. CDR3 sequence reads: CASSPGGTDTQYF. CDR3 sequence (DNA): TGTGCCAGCAGTCCAGGGGGGACAGATACGCAGTATTTT.

The chain's CDR3 is CASSRTAGNSYEQYF. Here the CDR3 DNA reads TGTGCCAGCAGCCGCACAGCGGGGAACTCCTACGAGCAGTACTTC. V gene TRBV14 combines with J gene TRBJ2-7, with TRBD2 matching 7 bases. V shed 4 bases, J shed 0 bases, and the junction held 6 bases outside the gene matches. The CDR3 spans 15 residues. Germline V gives CDR1 SGHDN, CDR2 FVKESK.

This clone was seen more than once but under ten times. The chain is built from TRBV7-3 and TRBJ1-5; 8 bases match TRBD1. The V segment lost 6 bases and the J segment 5 bases; nucleotides outside the gene matches: 3. Germline loops: CDR1 SGHTA, CDR2 FQGTGA. The CDR3 length is 13 residues. DNA for the CDR3: TGTGCCAGCAGTGCAGGGGGCGATCAGCCCCAGCATTTT. Encoded protein: CASSAGGDQPQHF.

The rearrangement uses TRBV5-4 and TRBJ1-6, with D possibly being TRBD1 (5 bases). This CDR3 contains 15 residues. The germline CDR1 and CDR2 sequences are SGHNT and YYREEE (reference sequence). V lost 2 bases, J lost 3 bases, and 9 bases lay in between. For the CDR3, the DNA is TGTGCCAGCAGCTTCGGCAGGGACTATAATTCACCCCTCCACTTT. Its protein is CASSFGRDYNSPLHF.

The J gene is TRBJ2-3, the V gene TRBV5-8; D gene ambiguous. Trimming left V 2 bases short and J 4 bases short, with 8 bases between. The CDR3 length is 13 residues. Germline-derived CDR1 and CDR2 are SGHTS and YDEGEE. CDR3 nucleotide sequence: TGTGCCAGCAGCTTAATAGCCCCAGATACGCAGTATTTT. Protein: CASSLIAPDTQYF.

This clone was counted a single time. This chain connects TRBV10-3 to TRBJ2-7; tentative D call: TRBD1 (5 bases). CDR1 is ENHRY and CDR2 is SYGVKD in the germline V gene. The CDR3 contains 16 residues. The V end was cut by 0 bases, the J end by 3 bases, with 15 bases between. CDR3 sequence reads: CAISESWGASDYEQYF. Here the CDR3 DNA reads TGTGCCATCAGTGAGTCCTGGGGCGCATCAGACTACGAGCAGTACTTC.

The gene calls are TRBV20-1 and TRBJ2-2; 8 nucleotides agree with TRBD2. V was pared by 3 bases and J by 5 bases, with 11 bases of the junction left unmatched. Germline V gene lookup returns CDR1 DFQATT and CDR2 SNEGSKA (reference sequence). This CDR3 comprises 16 residues. The CDR3 DNA is TGCAGTGCTAGTTTGGCGCGAGTAGCGGGGACCGGGGAGCTGTTTTTT. This translates into CSASLARVAGTGELFF.

The CDR3 region is CASSHPPGLAGDTDTQYF. CDR3 sequence (DNA): TGTGCCAGCAGCCATCCCCCGGGACTAGCGGGGGACACAGATACGCAGTATTTT. The J gene is TRBJ2-3, the V gene TRBV4-2, with TRBD2 matching over 14 bases. The germline V gene encodes CDR1 LGHNA and CDR2 YNFKEQ. The V gene end was trimmed by 3 bases and the J gene end by 2 bases; junction bases not matched to a gene: 7. This CDR3 has 18 amino acids.

The chain joins TRBV28 to TRBJ1-2, with a weak D call TRBD1 (6 bases). This CDR3 region has 14 residues. V gave up 5 bases and J gave up 8 bases, with 18 bases separating them. Germline assignment: CDR1 MDHEN and CDR2 SYDVKM. CDR3 in amino acids: CASSLSNRVHGYTF. CDR3 bases: TGTGCCAGCAGTCTATCCAACAGGGTACACGGCTACACCTTC.

A single count supports this clone. The chain joins TRBV11-2 to TRBJ2-1; 8 bases agree with TRBD2. The J segment lost 4 bases and the V segment lost 6 bases, leaving 11 bases of the junction unmatched. CDR3 length equals 16 residues. Germline-derived CDR1 and CDR2 are SGHAT and FQNNGV. CDR3 sequence (DNA): TGTGCCAGCAGGCCAGCTGGCAGCGGGGGTTACAATGAGCAGTTCTTC. This encodes CASRPAGSGGYNEQFF.

The chain employs TRBV28 and TRBJ1-3; a possible D gene is TRBD1 (6 bases). The germline V gene has CDR1 MDHEN and CDR2 SYDVKM. V was trimmed by 2 bases and J by 7 bases, leaving 12 bases between them. There are 14 residues in the CDR3. CDR3 nucleotide sequence: TGTGCCAGCAGTTTAAGTCCAGGGGAGAACACCATATATTTT. Its translation is CASSLSPGENTIYF.

This chain joins TRBV5-1 and TRBJ2-3; 7 bases line up with TRBD1. Germline V gene data show CDR1 as SGHRS and CDR2 as YFSETQ. V shed 4 bases and J 0 bases; nucleotides not matched to a gene: 11. The CDR3 has 17 residues. As DNA, the CDR3 is TGCGCCAGCAGCACTCGACAGGGAATTTTTAGCACAGATACGCAGTATTTT. This codes for CASSTRQGIFSTDTQYF.

The chain employs TRBV2 and TRBJ1-1; D gene unclear. CDR3 length: 12 amino acids. CDR1 SNHLY and CDR2 FYNNEI come from the germline V gene. V lost 3 bases, J lost 5 bases, and 7 bases lay in between. In nucleotides, the CDR3 is TGTGCCAGCAGTGACAGAGGGACTGAAGCTTTCTTT. This sequence encodes CASSDRGTEAFF.

The count of this clone is one. V is TRBV3-1 (or the pseudogene TRBV3-2) and J is TRBJ1-6, with 7 nucleotides matching TRBD1. Germline-derived CDR1 and CDR2 are LGHDT and YNNKEL (reference sequence). V was pared by 5 bases and J by 9 bases, with 7 bases of the junction left unmatched. The CDR3 loop spans 14 amino acids. CDR3 in DNA: TGTGCCAGCAGCACAGGGGTCGAGTCTTCACCCCTCCACTTT. Protein sequence: CASSTGVESSPLHF.

V and J are TRBV30 and TRBJ1-6, with no clear D. V was pared by 1 base and J by 10 bases, with 5 bases between. Germline V CDR1 and CDR2: GTSNPN, SVGIG (reference sequence). This CDR3 region has 11 residues. DNA of the CDR3: TGTGCCTGGAGTGATGAGTCACCCCTCCACTTT. Translated, it gives CAWSDESPLHF.

This clone showed up just a few times. This same CDR3 is encoded by further DNA sequences in the sample. V and J are TRBV11-2 and TRBJ2-5; 10 bases align to TRBD2. The CDR3 totals 15 residues. Trimming cost V 5 bases and J 5 bases; bases outside gene matches: 8. Germline V gene sequence: CDR1 SGHAT, CDR2 FQNNGV. The DNA of the CDR3 is TGTGCCAGCAGCCTGTCTAGCGGGGGTTCTGAGACCCAGTACTTC. Encoded protein: CASSLSSGGSETQYF. Combining the CDR3 with reference TRBV11-2 and TRBJ2-5 gives the whole variable domain EAGVAQSPRYKIIEKRQSVAFWCNPISGHATLYWYQQILGQGPKLLIQFQNNGVVDDSQLPKDRFSAERLKGVDSTLKIQPAKLEDSAVYLCASSLSSGGSETQYFGPGTRLLVL.

V is TRBV5-6 and J is TRBJ2-7; D not certain. V lost 1 base and J 2 bases, leaving 10 bases between the germline ends. CDR1 and CDR2 from the germline V gene are SGHDT and YYEEEE. This CDR3 spans 14 amino acids. The CDR3 loop reads CASSLSRIAYEQYF. The DNA of the CDR3 is TGTGCCAGCAGCTTGAGCAGGATAGCCTACGAGCAGTACTTC.

The rearrangement links TRBV3-1 (or the pseudogene TRBV3-2) to TRBJ2-1; TRBD2 matches 10 bases. CDR1 LGHDT and CDR2 YNNKEL come from the germline V gene (reference sequence). CDR3 length: 18 residues. J was trimmed by 5 bases and V by 0 bases; bases with no gene match: 10. CDR3 sequence (DNA): TGTGCCAGCAGCCAAGATAAGCTAGCGGGGGTCAGCCACAATGAGCAGTTCTTC. It is translated as CASSQDKLAGVSHNEQFF.